The sequence of this T cell receptor (beta chain) was determined in a study of CD8 T cells in ankylosing spondylitis. For this clonotype: Its antigen is unknown.

The CDR3 sequence is 14 residues long. V lost 0 bases to trimming and J lost 1 base, with 8 bases between them. The germline V gene has CDR1 GTSNPN and CDR2 SVGIG (reference sequence). TCRdb itself ran the 5' RACE reads through MiXCR, one entry per CDR3 protein. The data show more than 650,000 distinct CDR3 sequences, 10% to 15% seen once. Study results and caveats: In synovial fluid and blood from reactive arthritis, some motif variants were previously reported. Characteristic, it appeared, of ankylosing spondylitis blood was a TCR beta motif of roughly 8 highly homologous variants.

Sequencing input: blood, either unsorted or a sorted T cell fraction (not recorded which). The chain joins TRBV30 to TRBJ2-3; D might be TRBD1 (5 bases). This receptor was obtained from a male donor with ankylosing spondylitis. Here the CDR3 DNA reads TGTGCCTGGAGTGTACAAGGGGGCACAGATACGCAGTATTTT. Translating gives CAWSVQGGTDTQYF.